This T cell receptor (beta chain) was found in a study of blood T cell repertoires in COVID-19 (dated by TCRdb to about 2020). Regarding the study in general: Samples covering the acute and convalescent phases of COVID-19 were provided by collaborators in the United States, Italy and Spain. A freely available public database, intended as a resource for researchers studying the immune response to SARS-CoV-2, is where the repertoires were released. Where HLA class I and class II types were available, the types were taken from metadata supplied by the sample provider, not from assay-based typing. The samples were drawn from two sources: the first 160 participants of the ongoing ImmuneRACE study, and 950 to 1,500 subjects contributed by 6 global collaborators. Deeply sampled blood TCRbeta repertoires from subjects exposed to, actively infected with, or recovered from COVID-19 were included in the dataset. The material from the prospective study consisted of cDNA or gDNA derived from T cells, B-cell-depleted T cells, or PBMCs. Sample metadata almost always included a de-identified subject ID, COVID-19 status, age in years and sex. What the study reported, not specific to this receptor: The amount of clinical and demographic metadata varied by source and participant and was provided uncurated.

In its sample, this clone was seen a few times. Its antigen target is currently unknown. Base qualities were left out, and no much larger clone turns up one base away. The CDR3 measures 17 amino acids from cysteine to phenylalanine. The kept DNA is CDR3 alone, 51 bases in frame from the first base. V drops 1 base and J drops 0 bases, leaving 15 bases in between. The germline V gene sets CDR1 to LGHNA and CDR2 to YNFKEQ. The collaborating institutions used their own protocols to collect whole blood in K2EDTA tubes. For TCRbeta analysis, collaborators shipped samples in one of three forms: frozen whole blood, isolated PBMCs, or DNA extracted from either of those sample types. TCRbeta CDR3 regions were amplified from genomic DNA by means of the immunoSEQ Assay, a bias-controlled multiplex PCR. Per the source publication's procedure: Within the assay, amplification of reference gene primers was used to estimate how many nucleated cells each sample contained. Sequence reads were collapsed and filtered to measure the absolute abundance of every unique TCRbeta CDR3 rearrangement. Productive Simpson clonality was computed per sample as the square root of Simpson's diversity index over productive rearrangements. TCRdb took over this immuneACCESS table, retaining in-frame rearrangements with V and J assigned. Such tables are incomplete; in checked studies, under half of the missing clones stem from an unresolved V gene, and the remainder is unexplained. V and J calls and clone size are as listed in that table; D and trimming were resolved from the DNA. For this sample there are fewer than 500,000 clones; roughly 89% appear just once. The top ten hold approximately 1.4% of the sample.

Material for sequencing was peripheral blood. The receptor comes from a woman aged 25-40 years with active or convalescent COVID-19. The chain joins TRBV4-2 to TRBJ1-1, and perhaps TRBD1 as D gene, on 5 matching bases. The base sequence is TGTGCCAGCAGCCAAGTTTTTGCAGGGCTTATGAACACTGAAGCTTTCTTT. Its translation reads: CASSQVFAGLMNTEAFF.